The 20 T cell receptor beta chains in this list originate from one sample, sequenced in a study of T cells in Graves' hyperthyroidism and ophthalmopathy. Authors of the study amplified TCR beta CDR3 regions from RNA transcripts. Using the HTBI primer set, a first-round RT-PCR was run on the TCR CDR3. TCRdb used MiXCR to reprocess the multiplex PCR reads, holding one entry per CDR3 protein. The table has around 56,000 distinct CDR3 sequences, about 50% seen once. The sample consisted of blood. Receptors were obtained from a woman in her 30s with Graves' ophthalmopathy.

The sample holds many counts of this clonotype. The rearrangement joins TRBV19 to TRBJ1-2; 7 bases agree with TRBD1. The CDR3 length is 13 residues. Unmatched junction bases numbered 9, after V lost 10 bases and J lost 4 bases. Germline-derived CDR1 and CDR2 are LNHDA and SQIVND (reference sequence). The CDR3 here is CATQGLAIYGYTF. The CDR3 DNA is TGTGCCACACAGGGGTTGGCTATCTATGGCTACACCTTC.

By frequency in the sample, this clonotype is medium-sized. The chain employs TRBV20-1 and TRBJ2-7; D remains ambiguous. The CDR3 covers 12 residues. V was clipped by 3 bases and J by 2 bases, with 8 bases between them. Looked up from germline, CDR1 is DFQATT and CDR2 is SNEGSKA (reference sequence). CDR3 nucleotide sequence: TGCAGTGCTAGGACGTACGCCTACGAGCAGTACTTC. Translating it yields CSARTYAYEQYF.

The rearrangement uses TRBV6-4 and TRBJ1-6, with TRBD1 matching 10 bases. The CDR3 contains 15 residues. Germline-derived CDR1 and CDR2 are MRHNA and SNTAGT. Trimming removed 3 bases from V and 10 bases from J; junction bases left unmatched: 6. The CDR3 DNA is TGTGCCAGCAGTGAGGCCGGGACAGGGGTATCACCCCTCCACTTT. Translation gives CASSEAGTGVSPLHF.

In its sample, this clonotype was seen many times. The chain joins TRBV6-5 to TRBJ1-4; 12 bases are shared with TRBD1. Germline values: CDR1 MNHEY, CDR2 SVGAGI. The CDR3 is made up of 16 amino acids. With 0 bases clipped from V and 8 bases from J, the junction kept 4 bases outside the gene matches. The CDR3: CASSYSGGTGGEKLFF. CDR3 DNA sequence: TGTGCCAGCAGTTACTCGGGCGGGACAGGGGGCGAAAAACTGTTTTTT.

This clonotype has a count of ten or more. The rearrangement uses TRBV2 and TRBJ1-5; D gene unclear. Trimming pared 8 bases from V and 2 bases from J, leaving 16 bases between. CDR1 SNHLY and CDR2 FYNNEI come from the germline V gene. The CDR3 is 15 amino acids. The CDR3 nucleotides read TGTGCCAGCTCCCTCGGGAGAGGGCGCAATCAGCCCCAGCATTTT. This translates into CASSLGRGRNQPQHF.

This clonotype was detected many times. The V and J genes are TRBV20-1 and TRBJ2-1, with D possibly matching TRBD1 (5 bases). V was trimmed by 0 bases and J by 3 bases, leaving 12 bases between them. The CDR3 loop spans 15 amino acids. Germline lookup yields CDR1 DFQATT and CDR2 SNEGSKA (reference sequence). The DNA for the CDR3 is TGCAGTGCTAGAGATTTCCGACAGATCTACAATGAGCAGTTCTTC. Its translation is CSARDFRQIYNEQFF.

The table lists this clonotype with a few counts. This chain connects TRBV6-2 or TRBV6-3 to TRBJ2-7; D gene unclear. CDR1 is MNHEY, CDR2 SVGEGT, per germline. There are 17 residues in the CDR3. Between the trimmed V and J ends, which lost 10 bases and 2 bases, there was a span of 27 bases. The CDR3 sequence is CATRRKGPFSPAYEQYF. The CDR3 DNA follows: TGTGCCACCCGACGCAAAGGGCCTTTTTCTCCCGCCTACGAGCAGTACTTC.

This clonotype was observed at least ten times. V and J are TRBV27 and TRBJ2-3; 8 bases match TRBD2. Germline V lookup: CDR1 MNHEY, CDR2 SMNVEV (reference sequence). The CDR3 contains 16 residues. V shed 4 bases and J 3 bases; nucleotides not matched to a gene: 9. CDR3: CASSYLAGKKTDTQYF. CDR3 sequence (DNA): TGTGCCAGCAGTTACTTAGCGGGGAAGAAAACAGATACGCAGTATTTT.

V and J are TRBV20-1 and TRBJ1-3, with D tentatively TRBD1 (5 bases). In germline, CDR1 is DFQATT, CDR2 SNEGSKA (reference sequence). Trimming stripped 3 bases from V and 2 bases from J, with 8 bases between. CDR3 length: 13 amino acids. CDR3 sequence reads: CSASAGAGNTIYF. CDR3 in DNA: TGCAGTGCTAGCGCGGGGGCTGGAAACACCATATATTTT.

This clonotype was found a few times. Being one base from a much bigger clone, this may be a read error. CDR3 region: CASSQGYRDLTEAFF. The CDR3 DNA follows: TGTGCCAGCAGCCAAGGGTACAGGGATTTGACTGAAGCTTTCTTT. The V call is TRBV4-2, the J call TRBJ1-1; weak D call: TRBD1 (6 bases). CDR3 length: 15 amino acids. The germline V and J ends were trimmed by 1 base and 5 bases, with 14 bases remaining between them. Germline V gene data show CDR1 as LGHNA and CDR2 as YNFKEQ.

This chain links TRBV7-9 with TRBJ2-6; 14 bases line up with TRBD2. CDR1 is SEHNR, CDR2 FQNEAQ, per germline (reference sequence). With V trimmed by 3 bases and J by 4 bases, 5 bases remained unmatched. The CDR3 sequence is 18 residues long. The CDR3 DNA follows: TGTGCCAGCAGCTTGCGACTAGCGGGAGGGCTCGGGGCCAACGTCCTGACTTTC. Its protein product is CASSLRLAGGLGANVLTF.

This clonotype was counted at least ten times. The chain recombines TRBV30 with TRBJ2-5; a possible D gene is TRBD1 (5 bases). V lost 3 bases and J lost 5, with 13 bases in between. CDR3 size: 13 residues. CDR1 is GTSNPN, CDR2 SVGIG, per germline (reference sequence). The CDR3 region is CAWRPKGVETQYF. For the CDR3, the DNA is TGTGCCTGGAGGCCCAAAGGGGTTGAGACCCAGTACTTC.

This clonotype was counted many times. The DNA of the CDR3 is TGTGCGGGGGGAACAGAGCGAATCAATCAGCCCCAGCATTTT. Its protein product is CAGGTERINQPQHF. The V gene is TRBV28, the J gene TRBJ1-5; D perhaps matches TRBD1 (5 bases). Germline lookup yields CDR1 MDHEN and CDR2 SYDVKM. CDR3 length: 14 residues.

The table lists this clonotype with a few counts. V and J are TRBV12-3 or TRBV12-4 and TRBJ1-5; D ambiguous. Trimming removed 3 bases at V and 2 bases at J, with 5 bases between. CDR3 size: 13 residues. This CDR3 is CASSLRGNQPQHF. The CDR3 coding sequence is TGTGCCAGCAGTTTGAGGGGCAATCAGCCCCAGCATTTT.

This clonotype was counted only a few times. The chain uses TRBV6-5 and TRBJ1-2, with TRBD1 matching 9 bases. The J segment lost 8 bases and the V segment lost 5 bases, leaving 15 bases of the junction unmatched. The CDR3 sequence is 16 residues long. Germline CDR1 reads MNHEY; CDR2 reads SVGAGI. CDR3 sequence (DNA): TGTGCCAGCAGTCCAGGCGTAGACAGGGGGGTTCTAGGCTACACCTTC. Translated: CASSPGVDRGVLGYTF.

This clonotype has ten or more counts. V usage is TRBV19 and J usage is TRBJ2-1; 7 bases align to TRBD2. With 8 bases clipped from V and 3 bases from J, the junction kept 10 bases outside the gene matches. CDR1 is LNHDA and CDR2 is SQIVND in the germline V gene (reference sequence). The length of the CDR3 is 15 residues. CDR3 region: CASGEGAGLYNEQFF. As DNA, the CDR3 is TGTGCCAGTGGTGAGGGAGCGGGGCTCTACAATGAGCAGTTCTTC.

Ten or more counts support this clonotype. The chain couples TRBV7-8 to TRBJ2-5, with 10 bases that match TRBD2. This CDR3 has 15 residues. With 5 bases clipped from V and 4 bases from J, the junction kept 7 bases outside the gene matches. Germline CDR1 SGHVS, CDR2 FQNEAQ. In nucleotides, the CDR3 is TGTGCCAGCAGCCCACGGCTAGCGGGAGCAGAGACCCAGTACTTC. This sequence encodes CASSPRLAGAETQYF.

CDR3 loop: CSALRLAGDAYNEQFF. CDR3 DNA sequence: TGCAGTGCTTTAAGACTAGCGGGAGATGCCTACAATGAGCAGTTCTTC. V and J are TRBV20-1 and TRBJ2-1; 12 positions agree with TRBD2. CDR1 is DFQATT, CDR2 SNEGSKA, per germline (reference sequence). After removal of 5 bases from V and 2 bases from J, the junction contained 7 bases not matched to a gene. This CDR3 has 16 amino acids.

V usage is TRBV29-1 and J usage is TRBJ1-1; D ambiguous. The V end lost 8 bases, the J end lost 8 bases, and 9 bases lay between the germline ends. Germline CDR1 is SQVTM and CDR2 is ANQGSEA. The CDR3 is 9 amino acids. In DNA, the CDR3 is TGCAGCTTAGGGTTGGAAGCTTTCTTT. It yields the protein CSLGLEAFF.

With respect to this clonotype: A much larger clone lies one base from this, so it may be a read error. This chain joins TRBV5-4 and TRBJ2-5, with 8 bases fitting TRBD2. The CDR3 is 15 amino acids. V dropped 4 bases and J dropped 6; count of bases not matched to a gene: 11. CDR1 is SGHNT, CDR2 YYREEE, per germline (reference sequence). CDR3 DNA sequence: TGTGCCAGCAGCCCCCCGGGGGGGGGGGGGCAGACCCAGTACTTC. It specifies CASSPPGGGGQTQYF. Combining the CDR3 with reference TRBV5-4 and TRBJ2-5 gives the whole variable domain ETGVTQSPTHLIKTRGQQVTLRCSSQSGHNTVSWYQQALGQGPQFIFQYYREEENGRGNFPPRFSGLQFPNYSSELNVNALELDDSALYLCASSPPGGGGQTQYFGPGTRLLVL.